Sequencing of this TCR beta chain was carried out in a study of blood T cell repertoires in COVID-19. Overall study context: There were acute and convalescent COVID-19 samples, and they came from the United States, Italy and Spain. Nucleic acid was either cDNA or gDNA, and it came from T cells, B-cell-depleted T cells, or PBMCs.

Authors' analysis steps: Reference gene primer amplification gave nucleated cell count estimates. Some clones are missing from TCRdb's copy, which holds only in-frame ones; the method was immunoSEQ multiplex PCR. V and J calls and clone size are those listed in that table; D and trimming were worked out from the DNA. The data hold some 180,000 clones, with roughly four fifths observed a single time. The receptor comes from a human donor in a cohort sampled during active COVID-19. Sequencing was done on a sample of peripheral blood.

The CDR3: CASSRPGQVSEQYF. The DNA of the CDR3 is TGTGCCAGCAGTCGACCGGGACAGGTCTCGGAGCAGTACTTC. The chain links TRBV6-5 to TRBJ2-7; 8 bases map to TRBD1. Germline V gene lookup returns CDR1 MNHEY and CDR2 SVGAGI. V lost 5 bases, J lost 7 bases, and 10 bases stayed unmatched. CDR3 length: 14 amino acids.